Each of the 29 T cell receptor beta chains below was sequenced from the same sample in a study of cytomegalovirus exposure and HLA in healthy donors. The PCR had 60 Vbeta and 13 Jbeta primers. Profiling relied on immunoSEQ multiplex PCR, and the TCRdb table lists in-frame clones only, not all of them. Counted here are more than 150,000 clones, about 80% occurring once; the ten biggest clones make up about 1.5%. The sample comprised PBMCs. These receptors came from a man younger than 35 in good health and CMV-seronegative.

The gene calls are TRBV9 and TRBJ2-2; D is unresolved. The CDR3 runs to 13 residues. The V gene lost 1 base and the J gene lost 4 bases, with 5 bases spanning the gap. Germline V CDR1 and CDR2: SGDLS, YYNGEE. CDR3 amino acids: CASSVSITGELFF. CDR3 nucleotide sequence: TGTGCCAGCAGCGTATCAATCACCGGGGAGCTGTTTTTT.

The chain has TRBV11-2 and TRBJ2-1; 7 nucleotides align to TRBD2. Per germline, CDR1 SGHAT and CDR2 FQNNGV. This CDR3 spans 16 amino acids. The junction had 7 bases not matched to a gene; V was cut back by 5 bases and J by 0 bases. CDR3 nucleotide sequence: TGTGCCAGCAGCCCAATCGGCGGGAGCTCCTACAATGAGCAGTTCTTC. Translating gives CASSPIGGSSYNEQFF.

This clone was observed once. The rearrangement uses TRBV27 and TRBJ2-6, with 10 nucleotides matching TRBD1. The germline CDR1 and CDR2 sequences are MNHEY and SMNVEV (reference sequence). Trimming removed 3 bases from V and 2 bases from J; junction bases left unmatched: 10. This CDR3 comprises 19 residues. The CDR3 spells CASSLFWDRGSPGANVLTF. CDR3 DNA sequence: TGTGCCAGCAGTTTGTTTTGGGACAGGGGATCCCCTGGGGCCAACGTCCTGACTTTC.

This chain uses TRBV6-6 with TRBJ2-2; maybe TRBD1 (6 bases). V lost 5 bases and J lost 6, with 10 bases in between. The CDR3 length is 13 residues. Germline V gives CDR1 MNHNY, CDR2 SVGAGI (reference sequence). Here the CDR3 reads CASSNRVSGELFF. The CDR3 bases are TGTGCCAGCAGTAACAGGGTCTCCGGGGAGCTGTTTTTT.

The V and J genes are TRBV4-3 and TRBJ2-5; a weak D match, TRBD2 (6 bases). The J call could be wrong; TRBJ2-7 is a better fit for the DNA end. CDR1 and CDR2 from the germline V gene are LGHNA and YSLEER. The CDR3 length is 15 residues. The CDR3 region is CASSRGTQTSYEQYF. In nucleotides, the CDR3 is TGCGCCAGCAGTAGAGGGACTCAAACCTCCTACGAGCAGTACTTC.

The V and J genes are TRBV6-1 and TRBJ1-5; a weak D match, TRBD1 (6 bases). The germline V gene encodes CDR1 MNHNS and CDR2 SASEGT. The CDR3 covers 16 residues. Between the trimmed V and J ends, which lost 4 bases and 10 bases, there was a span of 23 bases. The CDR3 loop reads CASSGGQLLRFSPQHF. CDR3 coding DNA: TGTGCCAGCAGTGGGGGACAATTGCTACGTTTTTCTCCCCAGCATTTT.

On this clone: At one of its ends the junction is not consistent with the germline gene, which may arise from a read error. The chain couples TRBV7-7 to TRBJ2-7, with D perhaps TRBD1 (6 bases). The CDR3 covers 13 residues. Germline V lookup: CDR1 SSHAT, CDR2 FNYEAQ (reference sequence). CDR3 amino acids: CASTTGPGAEQYF. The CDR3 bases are TGTGCTAGCACTACAGGGCCTGGAGCCGAGCAGTACTTC.

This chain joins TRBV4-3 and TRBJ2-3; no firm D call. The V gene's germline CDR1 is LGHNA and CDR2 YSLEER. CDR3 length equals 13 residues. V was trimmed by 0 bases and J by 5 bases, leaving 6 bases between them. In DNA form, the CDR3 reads TGCGCCAGCAGCCAAGAGAGACAAGATACGCAGTATTTT. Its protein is CASSQERQDTQYF.

The CDR3 region is CAWSRGVQTPEQFF. As DNA, the CDR3 is TGTGCCTGGAGTCGGGGGGTGCAAACACCGGAGCAGTTCTTC. This sequence joins TRBV30 and TRBJ2-1; 7 nucleotides agree with TRBD2. CDR1 is GTSNPN and CDR2 is SVGIG in the germline V gene (reference sequence). Losses at the gene ends were 2 bases for V and 10 bases for J; bases not matched to a gene: 11. The CDR3 covers 14 residues.

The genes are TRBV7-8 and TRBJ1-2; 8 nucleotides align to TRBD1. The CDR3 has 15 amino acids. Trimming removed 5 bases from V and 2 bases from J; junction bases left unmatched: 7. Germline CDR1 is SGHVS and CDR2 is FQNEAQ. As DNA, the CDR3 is TGTGCCAGCAGCCTTACTGGGACAGGAAACTATGGCTACACCTTC. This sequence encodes CASSLTGTGNYGYTF.

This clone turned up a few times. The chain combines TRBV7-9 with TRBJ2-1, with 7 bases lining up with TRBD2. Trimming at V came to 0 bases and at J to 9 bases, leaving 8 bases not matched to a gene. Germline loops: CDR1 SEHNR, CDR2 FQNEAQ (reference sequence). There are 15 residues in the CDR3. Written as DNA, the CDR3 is TGTGCCAGCAGCTTAGCGGGGGGGGGAGGCGTTGAGCAGTTCTTC. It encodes CASSLAGGGGVEQFF.

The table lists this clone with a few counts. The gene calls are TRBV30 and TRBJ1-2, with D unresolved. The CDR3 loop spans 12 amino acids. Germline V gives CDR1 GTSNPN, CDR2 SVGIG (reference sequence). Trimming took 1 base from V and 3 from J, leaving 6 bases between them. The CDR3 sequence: CAWSGEDYGYTF. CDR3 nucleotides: TGTGCCTGGAGTGGGGAGGACTATGGCTACACCTTC.

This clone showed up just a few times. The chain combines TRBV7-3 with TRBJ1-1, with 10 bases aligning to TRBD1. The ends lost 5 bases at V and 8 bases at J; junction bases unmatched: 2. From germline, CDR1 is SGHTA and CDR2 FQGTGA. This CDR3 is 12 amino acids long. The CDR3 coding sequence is TGTGCCAGCAGCGTGACAGGGGGCGAAGCTTTCTTT. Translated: CASSVTGGEAFF.

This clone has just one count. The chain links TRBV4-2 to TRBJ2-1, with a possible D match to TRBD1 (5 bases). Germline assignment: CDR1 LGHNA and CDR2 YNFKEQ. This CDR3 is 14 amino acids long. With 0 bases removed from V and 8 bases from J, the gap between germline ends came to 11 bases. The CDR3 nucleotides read TGTGCCAGCAGCCAAGACCCCCAGGGCGATGAGCAGTTCTTC. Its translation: CASSQDPQGDEQFF.

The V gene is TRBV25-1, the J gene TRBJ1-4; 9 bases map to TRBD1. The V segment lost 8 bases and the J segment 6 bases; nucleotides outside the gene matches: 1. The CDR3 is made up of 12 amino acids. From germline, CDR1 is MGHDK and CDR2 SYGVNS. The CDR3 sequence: CASDRGDEKLFF. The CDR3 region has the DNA TGTGCCAGCGACAGGGGGGATGAAAAACTGTTTTTT.

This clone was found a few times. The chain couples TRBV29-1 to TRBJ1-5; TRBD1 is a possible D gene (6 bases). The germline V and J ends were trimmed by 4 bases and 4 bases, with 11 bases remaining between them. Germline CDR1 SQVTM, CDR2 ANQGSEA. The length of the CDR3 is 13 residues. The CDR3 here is CSVVWGTNQPQHF. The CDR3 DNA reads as TGCAGCGTTGTCTGGGGGACAAATCAGCCCCAGCATTTT. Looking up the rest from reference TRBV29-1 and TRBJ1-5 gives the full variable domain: SAVISQKPSRDICQRGTSLTIQCQVDSQVTMMFWYRQQPGQSLTLIATANQGSEATYESGFVIDKFPISRPNLTFSTLTVSNMSPEDSSIYLCSVVWGTNQPQHFGDGTRLSIL.

The CDR3 loop reads CASSEPSGTDTQYF. The CDR3 DNA reads as TGTGCCAGCAGTGAACCAAGCGGCACAGATACGCAGTATTTT. The chain carries TRBV6-1 and TRBJ2-3; no definite D call. The CDR3 loop spans 14 amino acids. The germline V and J ends were trimmed by 2 bases and 1 base, with 7 bases remaining between them. Germline assignment: CDR1 MNHNS and CDR2 SASEGT.

CDR3 sequence reads: CASSVGQGQPQHF. For the CDR3, the DNA is TGTGCCAGCAGCGTTGGACAGGGTCAGCCCCAGCATTTT. This chain joins TRBV2 and TRBJ1-5; 8 bases fit TRBD1. The CDR3 is 13 residues long. The V and J ends lost 6 bases and 6 bases, in that order; junction bases with no gene match: 4. CDR1 and CDR2 (germline): SNHLY, FYNNEI.

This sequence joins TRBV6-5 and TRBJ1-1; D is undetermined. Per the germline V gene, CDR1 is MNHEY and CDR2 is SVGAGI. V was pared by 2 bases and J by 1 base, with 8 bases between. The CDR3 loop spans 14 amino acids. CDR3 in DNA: TGTGCCAGCAGTTACCTACAGAGGAACACTGAAGCTTTCTTT. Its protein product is CASSYLQRNTEAFF.

In DNA form, the CDR3 reads TGTGCCAGCAGCGCGGGACAGGCGAACTCCTACAATGAGCAGTTCTTC. Its translation: CASSAGQANSYNEQFF. This chain uses TRBV9 with TRBJ2-1; 8 positions match TRBD1. This CDR3 is 16 amino acids long. The ends lost 3 bases at V and 0 bases at J; junction bases unmatched: 5. Germline loops: CDR1 SGDLS, CDR2 YYNGEE.

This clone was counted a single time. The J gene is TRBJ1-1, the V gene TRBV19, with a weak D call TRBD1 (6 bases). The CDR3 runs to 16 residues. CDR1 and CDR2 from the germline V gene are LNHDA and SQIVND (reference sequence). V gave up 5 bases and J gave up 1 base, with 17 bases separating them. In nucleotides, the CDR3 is TGTGCCAGTAGTGTTAACCCGCAGGGGCAGAACACTGAAGCTTTCTTT. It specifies CASSVNPQGQNTEAFF.

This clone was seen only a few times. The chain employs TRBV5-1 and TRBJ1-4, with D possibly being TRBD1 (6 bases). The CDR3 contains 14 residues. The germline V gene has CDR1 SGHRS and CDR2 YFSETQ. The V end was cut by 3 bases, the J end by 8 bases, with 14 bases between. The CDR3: CASSSGTTGEKLFF. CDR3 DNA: TGCGCCAGCAGCTCTGGGACAACGGGGGAAAAACTGTTTTTT.

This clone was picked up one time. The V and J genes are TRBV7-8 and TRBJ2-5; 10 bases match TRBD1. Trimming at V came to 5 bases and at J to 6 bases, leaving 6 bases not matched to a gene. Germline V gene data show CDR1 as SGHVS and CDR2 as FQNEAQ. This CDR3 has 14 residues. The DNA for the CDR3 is TGTGCCAGCAGCCATCGGGACAGGGGAAAGACCCAGTACTTC. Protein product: CASSHRDRGKTQYF.

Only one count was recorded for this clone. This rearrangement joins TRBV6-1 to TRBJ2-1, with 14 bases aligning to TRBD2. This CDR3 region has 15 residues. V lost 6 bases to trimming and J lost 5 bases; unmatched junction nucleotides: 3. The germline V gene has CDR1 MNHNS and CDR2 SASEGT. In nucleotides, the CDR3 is TGTGCCAGCAGACCGACTAGCGGGAGGGACAATGAGCAGTTCTTC. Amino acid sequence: CASRPTSGRDNEQFF.

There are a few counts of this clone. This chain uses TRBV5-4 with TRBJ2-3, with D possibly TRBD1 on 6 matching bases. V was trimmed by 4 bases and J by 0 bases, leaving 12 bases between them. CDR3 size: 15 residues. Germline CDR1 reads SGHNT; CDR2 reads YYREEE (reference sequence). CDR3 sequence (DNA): TGTGCCAGCAGCCCGGGACAAACTAGCACAGATACGCAGTATTTT. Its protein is CASSPGQTSTDTQYF.

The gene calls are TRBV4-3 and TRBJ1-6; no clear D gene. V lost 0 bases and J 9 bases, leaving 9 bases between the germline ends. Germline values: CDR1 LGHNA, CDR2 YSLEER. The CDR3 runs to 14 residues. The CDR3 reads CASSQDFSSSPLHF. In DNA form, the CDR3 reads TGCGCCAGCAGCCAAGATTTCTCGTCTTCACCCCTCCACTTT.

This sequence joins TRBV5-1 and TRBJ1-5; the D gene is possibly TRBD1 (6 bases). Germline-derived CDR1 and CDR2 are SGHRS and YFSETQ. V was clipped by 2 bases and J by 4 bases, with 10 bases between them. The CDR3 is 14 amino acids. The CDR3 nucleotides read TGCGCCAGCAGCTTCAGGGGCCGGAATCAGCCCCAGCATTTT. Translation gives CASSFRGRNQPQHF.

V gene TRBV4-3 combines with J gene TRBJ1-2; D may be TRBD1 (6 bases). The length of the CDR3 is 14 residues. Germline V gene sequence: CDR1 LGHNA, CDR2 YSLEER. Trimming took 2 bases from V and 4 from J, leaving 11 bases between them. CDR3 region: CASSQTEGGYGYTF. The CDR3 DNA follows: TGCGCCAGCAGCCAAACCGAAGGGGGCTATGGCTACACCTTC.

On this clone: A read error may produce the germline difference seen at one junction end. CDR3 in amino acids: CASSQELLAGGPIF. DNA of the CDR3: TGTGCCAGCAGCCAAGAGTTGCTAGCGGGAGGCCCGATCTTC. This chain joins TRBV14 and TRBJ2-1, with TRBD2 matching over 11 bases. CDR3 length equals 14 residues. The germline gives CDR1 SGHDN, CDR2 FVKESK.